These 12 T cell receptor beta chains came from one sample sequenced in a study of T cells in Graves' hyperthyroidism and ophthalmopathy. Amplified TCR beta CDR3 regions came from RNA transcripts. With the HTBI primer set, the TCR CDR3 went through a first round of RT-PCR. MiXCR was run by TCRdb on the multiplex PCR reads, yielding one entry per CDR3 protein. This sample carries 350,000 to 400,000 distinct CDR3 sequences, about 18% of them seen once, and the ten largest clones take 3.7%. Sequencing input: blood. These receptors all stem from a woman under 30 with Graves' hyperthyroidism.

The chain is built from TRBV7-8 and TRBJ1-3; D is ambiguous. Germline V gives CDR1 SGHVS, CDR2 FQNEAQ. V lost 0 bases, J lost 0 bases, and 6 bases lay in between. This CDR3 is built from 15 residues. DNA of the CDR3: TGTGCCAGCAGCTTAGCGCAGAGCTCTGGAAACACCATATATTTT. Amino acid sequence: CASSLAQSSGNTIYF.

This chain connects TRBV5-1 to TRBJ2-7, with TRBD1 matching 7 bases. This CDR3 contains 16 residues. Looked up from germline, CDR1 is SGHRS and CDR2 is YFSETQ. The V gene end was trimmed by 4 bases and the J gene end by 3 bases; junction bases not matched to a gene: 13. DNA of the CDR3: TGCGCCAGCAGCCGCGCGGCAGACCGGGACAGCTACGAGCAGTACTTC. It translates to CASSRAADRDSYEQYF.

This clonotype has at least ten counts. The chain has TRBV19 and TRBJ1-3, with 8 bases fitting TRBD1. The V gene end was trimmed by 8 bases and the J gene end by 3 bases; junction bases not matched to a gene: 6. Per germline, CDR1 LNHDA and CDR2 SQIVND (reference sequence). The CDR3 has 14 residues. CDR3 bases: TGTGCCAGTGGGCCCAGGGGGCTTGGAAACACCATATATTTT. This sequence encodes CASGPRGLGNTIYF.

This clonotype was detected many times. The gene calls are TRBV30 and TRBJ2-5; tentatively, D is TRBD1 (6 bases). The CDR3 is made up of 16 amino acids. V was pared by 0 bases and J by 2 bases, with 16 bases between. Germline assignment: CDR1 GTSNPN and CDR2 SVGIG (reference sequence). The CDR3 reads CAWSVGSGHQQETQYF. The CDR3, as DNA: TGTGCCTGGAGTGTAGGCTCGGGACACCAACAAGAGACCCAGTACTTC.

DNA of the CDR3: TGTGCCACCAGCAGAGGGCAGGGGGCGACCTACGAGCAGTACTTC. Translating it yields CATSRGQGATYEQYF. The chain employs TRBV15 and TRBJ2-7; 8 bases are shared with TRBD1. Unmatched junction bases numbered 4, after V lost 1 base and J lost 2 bases. This CDR3 contains 15 residues. Germline CDR1 and CDR2: LNHNV and YYDKDF (reference sequence).

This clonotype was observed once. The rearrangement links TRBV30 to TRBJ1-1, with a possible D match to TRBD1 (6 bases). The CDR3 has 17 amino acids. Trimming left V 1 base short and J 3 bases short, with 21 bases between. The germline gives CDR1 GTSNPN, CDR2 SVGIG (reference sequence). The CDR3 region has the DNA TGTGCCTGGAGTGAAGGGGGTGACACCTTCGCCCACACTGAAGCTTTCTTT. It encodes CAWSEGGDTFAHTEAFF. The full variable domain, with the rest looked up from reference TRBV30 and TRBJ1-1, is SQTIHQWPATLVQPVGSPLSLECTVEGTSNPNLYWYRQAAGRGLQLLFYSVGIGQISSEVPQNLSASRPQDRQFILSSKKLLLSDSGFYLCAWSEGGDTFAHTEAFFGQGTRLTVV.

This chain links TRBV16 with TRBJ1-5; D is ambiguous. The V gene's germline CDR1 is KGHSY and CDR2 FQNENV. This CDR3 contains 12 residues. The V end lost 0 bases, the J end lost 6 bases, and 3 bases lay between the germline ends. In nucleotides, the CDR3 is TGTGCCAGCAGCCAATCGCTTCAGCCCCAGCATTTT. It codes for CASSQSLQPQHF.

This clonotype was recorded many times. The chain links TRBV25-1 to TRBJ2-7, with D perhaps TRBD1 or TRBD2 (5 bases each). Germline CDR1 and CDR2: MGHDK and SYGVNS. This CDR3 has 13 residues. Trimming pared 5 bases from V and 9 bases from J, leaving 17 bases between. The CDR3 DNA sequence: TGTGCCAGCAGTATGGGACGGATTTCTGCGCAGTACTTC. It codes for CASSMGRISAQYF.

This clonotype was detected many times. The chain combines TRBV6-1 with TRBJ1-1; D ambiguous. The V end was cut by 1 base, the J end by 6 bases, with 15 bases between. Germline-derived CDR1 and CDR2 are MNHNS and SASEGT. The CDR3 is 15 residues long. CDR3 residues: CASSEEVEGYSEAFF. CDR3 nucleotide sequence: TGTGCCAGCAGTGAAGAGGTAGAAGGGTATTCTGAAGCTTTCTTT.

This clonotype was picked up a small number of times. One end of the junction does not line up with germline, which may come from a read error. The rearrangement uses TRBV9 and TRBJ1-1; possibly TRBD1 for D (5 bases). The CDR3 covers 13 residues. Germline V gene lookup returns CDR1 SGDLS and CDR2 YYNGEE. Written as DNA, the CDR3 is TGTGCCAGCAGCCAAGGAGGCCGGGGGGAAGTTTTCTTT. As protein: CASSQGGRGEVFF.

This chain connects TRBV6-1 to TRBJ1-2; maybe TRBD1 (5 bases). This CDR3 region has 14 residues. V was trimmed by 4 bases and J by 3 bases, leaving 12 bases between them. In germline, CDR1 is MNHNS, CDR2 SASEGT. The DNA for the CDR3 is TGTGCCAGCAGTGCTGGAGGGGCCCACTATGGCTACACCTTC. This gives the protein CASSAGGAHYGYTF.

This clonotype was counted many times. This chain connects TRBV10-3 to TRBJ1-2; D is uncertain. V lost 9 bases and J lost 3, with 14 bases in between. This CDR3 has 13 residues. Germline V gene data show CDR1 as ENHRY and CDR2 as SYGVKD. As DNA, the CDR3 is TGTGCCATAACACCCAACTGGGACTATGGCTACACCTTC. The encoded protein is CAITPNWDYGYTF.